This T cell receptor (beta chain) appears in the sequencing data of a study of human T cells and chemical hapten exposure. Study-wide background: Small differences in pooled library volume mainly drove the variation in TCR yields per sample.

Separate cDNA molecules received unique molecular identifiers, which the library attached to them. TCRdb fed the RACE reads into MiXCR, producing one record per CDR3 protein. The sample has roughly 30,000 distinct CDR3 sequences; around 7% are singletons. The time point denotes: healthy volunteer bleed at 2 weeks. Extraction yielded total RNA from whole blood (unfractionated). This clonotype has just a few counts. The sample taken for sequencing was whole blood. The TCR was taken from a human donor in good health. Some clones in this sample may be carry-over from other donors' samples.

The CDR3 region is CASSEGYGGQGADGYTF. The CDR3 nucleotides are TGTGCCAGCAGTGAAGGGTATGGTGGACAGGGGGCGGATGGCTACACCTTC. The rearrangement links TRBV6-1 to TRBJ1-2; TRBD1 agrees at 11 bases. V shed 1 base and J 6 bases; nucleotides not matched to a gene: 10. The CDR3 length is 17 residues. Germline-derived CDR1 and CDR2 are MNHNS and SASEGT.